This T cell receptor (beta chain) was sequenced for a study of response to subunit inactivated influenza vaccine. MiXCR was run by TCRdb on the RT-PCR reads, yielding one entry per CDR3 protein. The repertoire holds 400,000 to 650,000 distinct CDR3 sequences, approximately 7.7% seen once, with roughly 14% in the top ten. V shed 4 bases and J 6 bases; nucleotides not matched to a gene: 12. CDR1 is SNHLY, CDR2 FYNNEI, per germline. This CDR3 has 15 residues. Study outcomes and limitations: That few new T cells are recruited by each seasonal influenza vaccination was the authors' suggestion.

As regards this clonotype: The antigen remains unidentified.

This TCR derives from a man between 50 and 75 years old who received an inactivated influenza vaccine. The material was PBMCs from blood, obtained about 23 months after vaccination. V and J are TRBV2 and TRBJ2-7, with 7 positions matching TRBD1. The CDR3 sequence: CASSVAGGFLGEQYF. For the CDR3, the DNA is TGTGCCAGCAGTGTGGCAGGGGGTTTCCTGGGCGAGCAGTACTTC.